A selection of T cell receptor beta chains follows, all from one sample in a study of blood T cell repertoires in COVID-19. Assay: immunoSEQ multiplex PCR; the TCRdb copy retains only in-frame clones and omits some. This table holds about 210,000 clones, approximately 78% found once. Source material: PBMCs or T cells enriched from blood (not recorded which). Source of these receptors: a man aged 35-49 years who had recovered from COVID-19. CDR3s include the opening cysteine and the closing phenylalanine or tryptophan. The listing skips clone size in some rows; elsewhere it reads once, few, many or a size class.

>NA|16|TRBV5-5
CASSLGGARLNYGYTF
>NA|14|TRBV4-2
CASSRDRNTGELFF
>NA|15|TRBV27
CASSSPGLADLEQFF
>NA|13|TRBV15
CATSRDEGNTIYF
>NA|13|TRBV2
CASLGQGIYGYTF
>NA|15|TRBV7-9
CASTKRTGGQETQYF
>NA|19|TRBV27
CASSLLAGGRGMRSDTQYF
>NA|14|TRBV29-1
CSVLGLAEYNEQFF
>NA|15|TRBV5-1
CASSLEGAGREKLFF
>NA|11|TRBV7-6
CASSLVRGYTF
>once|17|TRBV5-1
CASSAEAGSINNSPLHF
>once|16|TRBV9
CASSRSPSSGSDTQYF
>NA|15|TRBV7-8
CASSRGSGTGFGYTF
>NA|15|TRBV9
CASSARQNMNTEAFF
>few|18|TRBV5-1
CASSLVPSGTGNTGELFF
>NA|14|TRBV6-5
CASSYAGGIYGYTF
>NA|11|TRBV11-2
CASSQGTRMFF
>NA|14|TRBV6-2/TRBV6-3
CASSYSQGPYEQYF
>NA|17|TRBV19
CASSIGGGSGSYNEQFF
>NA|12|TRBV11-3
CASSDTRGEQYF
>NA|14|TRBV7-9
CASSFWTSYNEQFF
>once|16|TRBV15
CATSRDSAGDSYGYTF
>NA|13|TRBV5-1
CASSLGASYGYTF
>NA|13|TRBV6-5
CASSLGPVEGLFF
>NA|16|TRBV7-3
CASSLTRVLGDTEAFF
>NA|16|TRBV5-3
CARSLARGQGGAEQFF
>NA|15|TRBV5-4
CASSLDSHSNQPQHF
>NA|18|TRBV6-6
CASSLPGLAGTSSYEQYF
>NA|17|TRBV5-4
CASSRLLAANSYNEQFF
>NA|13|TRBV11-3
CASSLRTGNGYTF
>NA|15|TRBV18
CASSPPGTGGFEAFF
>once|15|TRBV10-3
CAANGGKGTNQPQHF
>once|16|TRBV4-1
CASSQDRWQGAGELFF
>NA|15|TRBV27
CASSLTGQAPLPQHF
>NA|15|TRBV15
CATTLAPTQPGELFF
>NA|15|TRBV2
CASSLDAGVKGGYTF
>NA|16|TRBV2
CASSIGQGANTGELFF